The sample holds one count of the clone carrying this TCR beta chain. Trimming pared 4 bases from V and 6 bases from J, leaving 10 bases between. Germline assignment: CDR1 MNHEY and CDR2 SVGAGI. The CDR3 is 13 residues long. Amplification used 60 Vbeta primers and 13 Jbeta primers. Generated by immunoSEQ multiplex PCR, the TCRdb table keeps only in-frame clones and is missing some. The table has some 44,000 clones, about 85% seen once; the top ten hold around 8%. This entry belongs to a study of cytomegalovirus exposure and HLA in healthy donors. The chain joins TRBV6-5 to TRBJ2-1; no firm D call. The sequencing sample was made of PBMCs. The receptor was derived from a woman aged 40 to 50 in good health and CMV-seropositive. DNA for the CDR3: TGTGCCAGCAGTTCGCCCCACTTCAATGAGCAGTTCTTC. Protein: CASSSPHFNEQFF.